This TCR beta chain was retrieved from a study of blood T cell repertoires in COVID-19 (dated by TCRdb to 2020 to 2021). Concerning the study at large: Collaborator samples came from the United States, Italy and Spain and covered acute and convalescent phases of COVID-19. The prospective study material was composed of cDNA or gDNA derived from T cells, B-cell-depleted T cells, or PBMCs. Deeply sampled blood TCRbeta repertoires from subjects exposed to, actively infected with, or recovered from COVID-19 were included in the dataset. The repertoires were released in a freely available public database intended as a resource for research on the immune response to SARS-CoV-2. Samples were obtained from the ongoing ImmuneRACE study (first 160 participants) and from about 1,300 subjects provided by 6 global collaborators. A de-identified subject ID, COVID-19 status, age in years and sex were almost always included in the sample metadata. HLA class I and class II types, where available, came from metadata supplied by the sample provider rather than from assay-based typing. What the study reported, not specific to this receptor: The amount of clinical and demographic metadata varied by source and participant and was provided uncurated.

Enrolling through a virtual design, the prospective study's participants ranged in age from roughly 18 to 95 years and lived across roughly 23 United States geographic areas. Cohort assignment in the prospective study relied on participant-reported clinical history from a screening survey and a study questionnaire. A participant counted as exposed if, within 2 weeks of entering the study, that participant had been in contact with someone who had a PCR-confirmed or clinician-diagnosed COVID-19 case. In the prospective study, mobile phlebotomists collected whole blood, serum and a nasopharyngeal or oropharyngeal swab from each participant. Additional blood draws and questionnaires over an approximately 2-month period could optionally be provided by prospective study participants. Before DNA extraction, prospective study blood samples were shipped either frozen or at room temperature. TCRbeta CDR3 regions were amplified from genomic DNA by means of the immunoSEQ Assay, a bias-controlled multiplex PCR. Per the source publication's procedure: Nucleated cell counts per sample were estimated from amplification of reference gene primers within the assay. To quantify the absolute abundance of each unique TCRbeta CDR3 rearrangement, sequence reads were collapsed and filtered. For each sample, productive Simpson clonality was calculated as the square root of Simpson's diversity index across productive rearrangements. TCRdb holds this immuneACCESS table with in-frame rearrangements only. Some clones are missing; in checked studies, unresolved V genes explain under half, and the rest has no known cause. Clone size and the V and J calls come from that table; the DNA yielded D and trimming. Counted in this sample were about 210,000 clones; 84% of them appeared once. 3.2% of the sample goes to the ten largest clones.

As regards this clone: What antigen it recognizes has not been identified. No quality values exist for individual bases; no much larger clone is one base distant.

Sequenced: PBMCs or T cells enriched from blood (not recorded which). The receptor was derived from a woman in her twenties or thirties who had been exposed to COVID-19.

The encoded CDR3 is CASSLATSGGTTGELFF. The nucleotide sequence reads as follows: TGTGCCAGCAGCTTGGCCACTAGCGGGGGAACTACCGGGGAGCTGTTTTTT. The sequence is built from TRBV5-5 and TRBJ2-2; 11 of the junction bases match TRBD2. The CDR3 goes from the cysteine to the phenylalanine over 17 residues. Only the CDR3 DNA stays, 51 bases, in frame from base 1. Trimming accounts for 0 bases at V and 5 bases at J, while the number of junction bases matched to no gene is 6. Looking up the germline V gene (reference sequence) yields CDR1 SGHKS and CDR2 YYEKEE.